These T cell receptor beta chains were read from a single sample in a study of blood T cell repertoires in COVID-19. TCRdb keeps only in-frame clones here, not all; method: immunoSEQ multiplex PCR. Of 300,000 to 400,000 clones listed, about 93% are singletons. Sequencing used peripheral blood. Receptors were obtained from a young woman who had recovered from COVID-19. Each CDR3 is given with its conserved first and last residue.

CDR3 length	V gene	J gene	CDR3 protein
13	TRBV6-1	TRBJ2-4	CASSEPGTSRPLF
14	TRBV15	TRBJ2-3	CATSSYSSTDTQYF
15	TRBV18	TRBJ2-3	CASSPSQVWTDTQYF
16	TRBV4-3	TRBJ2-6	CASGSDYASGANVLTF
15	TRBV29-1	TRBJ2-1	CSVVVTQGAPNEQFF
13	TRBV6-5	TRBJ1-5	CASRADSLKPQHF
14	TRBV19	TRBJ1-1	CASSPWTGVTEAFF
15	TRBV7-9	TRBJ2-6	CASSPGAFGANVLTF
14	TRBV13	TRBJ2-4	CASSLRGAKNIQYF
14	TRBV9	TRBJ2-3	CASSISGSTDTQYF
16	TRBV27	TRBJ1-6	CASSLLGRGYNSPLHF
11	TRBV12-3/TRBV12-4	TRBJ2-2	CASIQSGELFF
15	TRBV7-9	TRBJ1-1	CASSPSRGTNTEAFF
17	TRBV12-5	TRBJ2-1	CASGLEVGAGTYNEQFF
12	TRBV7-9	TRBJ1-1	CASSFSDSQAFF
15	TRBV20-1	TRBJ2-1	CSASPPSGGLNEQFF
15	TRBV25-1	TRBJ2-2	CASSPGLAWTGELFF
12	TRBV2	TRBJ2-5	CASTELQETQYF
18	TRBV7-2	TRBJ2-5	CASSYGLAGGREQETQYF
15	TRBV19	TRBJ2-3	CASSIQGVSTDTQYF
12	TRBV25-1	TRBJ1-2	CASSTGTYGYTF
16	TRBV23-1	TRBJ2-3	CASSQRGTGISDTQYF
14	TRBV5-1	TRBJ2-1	CASTTSGREAMQFF
13	TRBV2	TRBJ1-5	CASRGTGGQPQHF
14	TRBV7-2	TRBJ1-1	CASSRRGANTEAFF
15	TRBV30	TRBJ2-2	CAWERTGIGAGELFF
13	TRBV5-1	TRBJ1-1	CASSYGENTEAFF
21	TRBV27	TRBJ2-1	CASRPTPGTSGRAFLYNEQFF
15	TRBV7-9	TRBJ2-3	CASRLTGGRTDTQYF
17	TRBV29-1	TRBJ1-2	CSVEGPRTGGFNYGYTF
15	TRBV27	TRBJ2-3	CASSSPGGDSYTQYF
15	TRBV6-2/TRBV6-3	TRBJ1-1	CASSLMDRLNTEAFF
16	TRBV10-3	TRBJ1-1	CAISEARRAGNTEAFF
15	TRBV6-6	TRBJ1-1	CAIKASGEGKTEAFF
13	TRBV6-1	TRBJ1-6	CASSDRDNSPLHF
11	TRBV7-9	TRBJ2-1	CASQLYNEQFF
16	TRBV6-2/TRBV6-3	TRBJ2-1	CASSYSGGGAYNEQFF
17	TRBV7-8	TRBJ2-3	CASSLLAGGPLTDTQYF
16	TRBV6-5	TRBJ1-2	CASSYSTPKPNYGYTF
15	TRBV6-1	TRBJ2-1	CASSELAGSYNEQFF
15	TRBV6-2/TRBV6-3	TRBJ1-1	CASSYKQGKNTEAFF
15	TRBV30	TRBJ1-1	CAWRDKTVVNTEAFF
14	TRBV5-4	TRBJ2-1	CASSSLDRGNEQFF
14	TRBV6-5	TRBJ1-1	CASSRGQRNTEAFF
16	TRBV5-8	TRBJ2-1	CASSLSPASVYNEQFF